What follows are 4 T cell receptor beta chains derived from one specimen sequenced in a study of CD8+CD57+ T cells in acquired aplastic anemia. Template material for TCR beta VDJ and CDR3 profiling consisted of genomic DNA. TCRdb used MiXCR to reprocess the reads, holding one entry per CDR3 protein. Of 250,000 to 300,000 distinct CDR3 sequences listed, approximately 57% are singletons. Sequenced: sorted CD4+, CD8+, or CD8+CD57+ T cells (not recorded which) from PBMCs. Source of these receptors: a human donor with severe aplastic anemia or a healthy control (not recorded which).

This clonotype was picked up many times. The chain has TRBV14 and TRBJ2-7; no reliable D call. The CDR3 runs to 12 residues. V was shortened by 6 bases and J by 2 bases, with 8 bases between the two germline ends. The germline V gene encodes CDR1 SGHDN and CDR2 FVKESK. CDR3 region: CASRGGPYEQYF. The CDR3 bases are TGTGCCAGCAGGGGCGGTCCCTACGAGCAGTACTTC.

As DNA, the CDR3 is TGTGCCAGTAGTATGCATCGTCCCTATACTGAAGCTTTCTTT. This gives the protein CASSMHRPYTEAFF. This chain uses TRBV19 with TRBJ1-1; D is unresolved. The CDR3 is 14 amino acids. Germline V lookup: CDR1 LNHDA, CDR2 SQIVND (reference sequence). Trimming left V 3 bases short and J 5 bases short, with 13 bases between.

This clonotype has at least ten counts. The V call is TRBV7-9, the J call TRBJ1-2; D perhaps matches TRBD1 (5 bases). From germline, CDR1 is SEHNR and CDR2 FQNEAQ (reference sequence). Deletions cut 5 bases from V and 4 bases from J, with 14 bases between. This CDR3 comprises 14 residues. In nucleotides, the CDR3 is TGTGCCAGCAGCACGGAGGGGTCGGGCTATGGCTACACCTTC. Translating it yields CASSTEGSGYGYTF. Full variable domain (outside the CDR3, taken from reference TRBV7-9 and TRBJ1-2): DTGVSQNPRHKITKRGQNVTFRCDPISEHNRLYWYRQTLGQGPEFLTYFQNEAQLEKSRLLSDRFSAERPKGSFSTLEIQRTEQGDSAMYLCASSTEGSGYGYTFGSGTRLTVV.

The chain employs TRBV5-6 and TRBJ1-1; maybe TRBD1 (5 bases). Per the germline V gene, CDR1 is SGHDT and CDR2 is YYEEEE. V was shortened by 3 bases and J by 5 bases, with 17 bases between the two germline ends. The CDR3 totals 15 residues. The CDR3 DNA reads TGTGCCAGCAGCTCCAATGGGGGAAGGCGGACTGAAGCTTTCTTT. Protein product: CASSSNGGRRTEAFF.